This is a list of T cell receptor beta chains from one sample in a study of Graves' ophthalmopathy and Graves' hyperthyroidism. MiXCR, run by TCRdb on the multiplex PCR reads, gives a single entry per CDR3 protein. Among approximately 700,000 distinct CDR3 sequences listed, about two fifths were seen once. Sequenced input: peripheral blood. The receptors come from an adult man with Graves' ophthalmopathy. Both conserved end residues are part of each CDR3. D genes are given only for firm matches. Only some rows state a clone size, as once, few, many or a class for expanded clones.

J | D | V | length | size | CDR3 | DNA
TRBJ1-5 | NA | TRBV19 | 16 | NA | CASSIDSGIGNQPQHF | TGTGCCAGTAGTATAGATTCAGGGATAGGCAATCAGCCCCAGCATTTT
TRBJ1-2 | NA | TRBV29-1 | 13 | NA | CSVEALKGYGYTF | TGCAGCGTTGAGGCCTTAAAGGGCTATGGCTACACCTTC
TRBJ1-4 | NA | TRBV7-2 | 16 | many | CASSLRLAGSNEKLFF | TGTGCCAGCAGCTTACGACTGGCTGGCTCTAATGAAAAACTGTTTTTT
TRBJ1-1 | NA | TRBV12-3/TRBV12-4 | 14 | NA | CASSGVGVSTEAFF | TGTGCCAGCAGTGGGGTAGGGGTGAGCACTGAAGCTTTCTTT
TRBJ1-5 | NA | TRBV27 | 14 | few | CASRFPASSQPQHF | TGTGCCAGCAGATTCCCTGCAAGCAGTCAGCCCCAGCATTTT
TRBJ1-1 | NA | TRBV6-5 | 17 | NA | CASSYSSTGPGNTEAFF | TGTGCCAGCAGTTACTCGTCGACAGGCCCTGGGAACACTGAAGCTTTCTTT
TRBJ2-5 | TRBD2 | TRBV20-1 | 15 | NA | CSARDRAGVGETQYF | TGCAGTGCTAGAGATCGGGCGGGAGTTGGAGAGACCCAGTACTTC
TRBJ1-1 | NA | TRBV10-3 | 13 | many | CAIRGGMNTEAFF | TGTGCCATCAGAGGCGGTATGAACACTGAAGCTTTCTTT
TRBJ2-6 | NA | TRBV5-1 | 16 | many | CASSLGGTSGANVLTF | TGCGCCAGCAGCTTGGGGGGGACCTCTGGGGCCAACGTCCTGACTTTC
TRBJ1-4 | NA | TRBV6-6 | 15 | NA | CASSYSEGANEKLFF | TGTGCCAGCAGTTACTCCGAGGGGGCTAATGAAAAACTGTTTTTT
TRBJ2-7 | TRBD2 | TRBV20-1 | 13 | many | CSAGLAGLDEQYF | TGCAGTGCTGGACTAGCGGGACTCGACGAGCAGTACTTC
TRBJ1-2 | NA | TRBV27 | 8 | many | CASPGYTF | TGTGCCAGCCCCGGCTACACCTTC
TRBJ1-5 | TRBD1 | TRBV7-8 | 16 | many | CASSPSPGTDLAPPHF | TGTGCCAGCAGCCCTAGCCCCGGGACAGACCTGGCCCCTCCGCATTTT
TRBJ2-7 | NA | TRBV5-1 | 14 | many | CASSLVWTAGEQYF | TGCGCCAGCAGCTTGGTTTGGACAGCGGGCGAGCAGTACTTC
TRBJ2-1 | TRBD2 | TRBV7-9 | 17 | NA | CASSLVRQREGYNEQFF | TGTGCCAGCAGCTTAGTCCGGCAGCGGGAGGGATACAATGAGCAGTTCTTC
TRBJ1-1 | NA | TRBV20-1 | 12 | many | CSARIGGTEAFF | TGCAGTGCTAGAATAGGGGGCACTGAAGCTTTCTTT
TRBJ1-4 | TRBD1 | TRBV25-1 | 16 | NA | CASSQPGTRGLEKLFF | TGCGCCAGCAGCCAACCTGGAACCAGGGGGCTTGAAAAACTGTTTTTT
TRBJ1-2 | TRBD1 | TRBV6-6 | 15 | NA | CASSGQGAANYGYTF | TGTGCCAGCAGCGGACAGGGGGCAGCTAACTATGGCTACACCTTC
TRBJ1-6 | TRBD1 | TRBV12-3/TRBV12-4 | 14 | many | CASSRGLGNSPLHF | TGTGCCAGCTCGAGGGGGCTGGGGAATTCACCCCTCCACTTT
TRBJ2-5 | NA | TRBV5-1 | 16 | many | CASSLGTGTPTETQYF | TGCGCCAGCAGCTTGGGTACCGGGACGCCCACAGAGACCCAGTACTTC
TRBJ1-4 | NA | TRBV5-5 | 13 | many | CASSLQVGEKLFF | TGTGCCAGCAGCTTGCAGGTCGGTGAAAAACTGTTTTTT
TRBJ1-1 | NA | TRBV25-1 | 12 | NA | CASSEDRFEAFF | TGTGCCAGCAGTGAAGACAGGTTTGAAGCTTTCTTT
TRBJ2-6 | TRBD1 | TRBV19 | 16 | many | CASSTTGGGGANVLTF | TGTGCCAGTAGTACAACAGGGGGCGGTGGGGCCAACGTCCTGACTTTC
TRBJ2-7 | TRBD1 | TRBV19 | 14 | many | CASSIVLQGSEQYF | TGTGCCAGTAGTATTGTACTACAGGGGTCCGAGCAGTACTTC
TRBJ1-6 | NA | TRBV19 | 17 | many | CASSIGRGRRELRPLHF | TGTGCCAGTAGTATAGGCCGGGGCCGTCGCGAACTTCGACCCCTCCACTTT
TRBJ1-3 | NA | TRBV12-3/TRBV12-4 | 16 | NA | CASSFRWSEGGNTIYF | TGTGCCAGCAGTTTTAGGTGGTCGGAGGGGGGAAACACCATATATTTT